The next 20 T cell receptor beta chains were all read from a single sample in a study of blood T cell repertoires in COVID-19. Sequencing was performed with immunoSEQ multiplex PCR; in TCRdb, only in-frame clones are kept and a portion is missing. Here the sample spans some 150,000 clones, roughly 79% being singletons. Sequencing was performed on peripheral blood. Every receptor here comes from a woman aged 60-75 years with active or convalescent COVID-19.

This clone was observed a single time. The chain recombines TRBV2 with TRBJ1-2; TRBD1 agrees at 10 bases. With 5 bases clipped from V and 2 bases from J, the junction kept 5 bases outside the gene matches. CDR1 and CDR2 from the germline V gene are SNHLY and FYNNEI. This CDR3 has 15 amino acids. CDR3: CASSKRTGGNYGYTF. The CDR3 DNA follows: TGTGCCAGCAGTAAAAGGACAGGGGGAAACTATGGCTACACCTTC.

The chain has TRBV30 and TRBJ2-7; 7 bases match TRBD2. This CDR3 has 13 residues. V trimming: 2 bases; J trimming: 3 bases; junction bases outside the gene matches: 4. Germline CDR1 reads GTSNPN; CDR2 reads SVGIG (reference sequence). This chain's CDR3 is CAWSPGTIYEQYF. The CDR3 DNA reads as TGTGCCTGGAGTCCTGGGACTATCTACGAGCAGTACTTC.

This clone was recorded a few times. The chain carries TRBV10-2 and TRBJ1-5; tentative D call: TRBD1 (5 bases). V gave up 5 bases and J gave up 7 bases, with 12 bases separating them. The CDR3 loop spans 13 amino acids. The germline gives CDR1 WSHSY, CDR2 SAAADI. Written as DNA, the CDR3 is TGCGCCAGCAGTACTCAGGGAGGGCAGCCCCAGCATTTT. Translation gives CASSTQGGQPQHF.

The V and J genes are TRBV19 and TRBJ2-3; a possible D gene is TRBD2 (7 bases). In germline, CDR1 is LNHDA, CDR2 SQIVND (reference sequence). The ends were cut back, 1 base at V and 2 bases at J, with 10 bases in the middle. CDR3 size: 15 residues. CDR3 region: CASSIAAGATDTQYF. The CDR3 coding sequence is TGTGCCAGTAGTATAGCGGCGGGGGCCACAGATACGCAGTATTTT.

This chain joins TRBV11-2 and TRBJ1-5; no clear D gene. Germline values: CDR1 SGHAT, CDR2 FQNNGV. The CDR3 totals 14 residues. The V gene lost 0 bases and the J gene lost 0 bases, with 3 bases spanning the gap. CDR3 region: CASSLDYSNQPQHF. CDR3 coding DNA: TGTGCCAGCAGCTTAGATTATAGCAATCAGCCCCAGCATTTT.

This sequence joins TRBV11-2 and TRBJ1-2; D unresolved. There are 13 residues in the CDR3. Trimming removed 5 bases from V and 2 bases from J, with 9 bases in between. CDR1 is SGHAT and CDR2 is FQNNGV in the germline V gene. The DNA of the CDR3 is TGTGCCAGCAGCGGGCTCATCAACTATGGCTACACCTTC. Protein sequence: CASSGLINYGYTF.

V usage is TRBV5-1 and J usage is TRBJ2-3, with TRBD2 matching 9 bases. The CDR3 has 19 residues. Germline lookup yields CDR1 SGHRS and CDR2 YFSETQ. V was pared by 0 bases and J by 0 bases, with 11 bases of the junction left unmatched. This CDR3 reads CASSLEAVSGGTSTDTQYF. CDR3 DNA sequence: TGCGCCAGCAGCTTGGAGGCGGTTAGCGGGGGTACTAGCACAGATACGCAGTATTTT.

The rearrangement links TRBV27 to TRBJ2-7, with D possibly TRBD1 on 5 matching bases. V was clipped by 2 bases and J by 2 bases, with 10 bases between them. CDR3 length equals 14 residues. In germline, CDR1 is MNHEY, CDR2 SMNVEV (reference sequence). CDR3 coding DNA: TGTGCCAGCAGTTTAGGCAGGGTAACCTACGAGCAGTACTTC. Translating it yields CASSLGRVTYEQYF.

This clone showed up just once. CDR3 in amino acids: CASIASRGSVYGYTF. CDR3 in DNA: TGTGCCAGCATAGCAAGCAGGGGGTCGGTCTATGGCTACACCTTC. The V call is TRBV2, the J call TRBJ1-2; 7 positions agree with TRBD1. Germline V gene lookup returns CDR1 SNHLY and CDR2 FYNNEI. V dropped 7 bases and J dropped 4; count of bases not matched to a gene: 12. The CDR3 loop spans 15 amino acids.

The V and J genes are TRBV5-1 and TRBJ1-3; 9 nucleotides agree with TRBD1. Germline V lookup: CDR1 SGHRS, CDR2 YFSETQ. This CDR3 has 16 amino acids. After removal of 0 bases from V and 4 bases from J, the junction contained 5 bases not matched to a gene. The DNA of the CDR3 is TGCGCCAGCAGCTTGGGGCCTGGACAGGGGGGAAACACCATATATTTT. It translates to CASSLGPGQGGNTIYF. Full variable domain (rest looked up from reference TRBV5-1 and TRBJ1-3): KAGVTQTPRYLIKTRGQQVTLSCSPISGHRSVSWYQQTPGQGLQFLFEYFSETQRNKGNFPGRFSGRQFSNSRSEMNVSTLELGDSALYLCASSLGPGQGGNTIYFGEGSWLTVV.

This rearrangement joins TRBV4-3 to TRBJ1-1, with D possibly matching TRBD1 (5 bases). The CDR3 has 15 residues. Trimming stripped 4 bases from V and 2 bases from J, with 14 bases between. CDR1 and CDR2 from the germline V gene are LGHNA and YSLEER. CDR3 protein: CASSPSTGGNTEAFF. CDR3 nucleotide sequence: TGCGCCAGCAGCCCCTCCACCGGGGGTAACACTGAAGCTTTCTTT.

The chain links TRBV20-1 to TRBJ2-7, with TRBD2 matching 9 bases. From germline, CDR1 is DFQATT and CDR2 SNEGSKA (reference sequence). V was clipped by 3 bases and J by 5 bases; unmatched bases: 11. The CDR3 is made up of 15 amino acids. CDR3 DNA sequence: TGCAGTGCTAGTTCGATGGCGGGAGGGCCGGACGAGCAGTACTTC. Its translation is CSASSMAGGPDEQYF.

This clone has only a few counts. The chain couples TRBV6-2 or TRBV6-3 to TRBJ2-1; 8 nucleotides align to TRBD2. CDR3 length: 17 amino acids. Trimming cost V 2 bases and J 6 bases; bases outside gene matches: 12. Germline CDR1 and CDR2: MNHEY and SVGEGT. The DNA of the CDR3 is TGTGCCAGCAGTTACCCCCTAAGTAGCGGGGCCCCCAATGAGCAGTTCTTC. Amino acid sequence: CASSYPLSSGAPNEQFF.

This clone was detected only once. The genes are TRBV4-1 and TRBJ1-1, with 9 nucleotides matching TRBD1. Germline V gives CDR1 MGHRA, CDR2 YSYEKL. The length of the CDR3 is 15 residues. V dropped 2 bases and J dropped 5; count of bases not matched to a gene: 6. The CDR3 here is CASSQRQGGNTEAFF. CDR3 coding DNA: TGCGCCAGCAGCCAAAGACAGGGGGGGAATACTGAAGCTTTCTTT.

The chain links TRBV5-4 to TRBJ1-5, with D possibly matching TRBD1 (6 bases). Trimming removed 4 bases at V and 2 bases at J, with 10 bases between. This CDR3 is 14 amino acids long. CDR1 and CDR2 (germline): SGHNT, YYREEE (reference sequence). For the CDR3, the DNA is TGTGCCAGCAGCATACAGGGTGGCAATCAGCCCCAGCATTTT. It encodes CASSIQGGNQPQHF.

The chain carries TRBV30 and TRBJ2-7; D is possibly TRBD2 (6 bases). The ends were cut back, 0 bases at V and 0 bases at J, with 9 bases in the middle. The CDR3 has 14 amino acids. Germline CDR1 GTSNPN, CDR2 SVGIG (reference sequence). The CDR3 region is CAWSVGGPSYEQYF. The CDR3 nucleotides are TGTGCCTGGAGTGTGGGGGGTCCCTCCTACGAGCAGTACTTC. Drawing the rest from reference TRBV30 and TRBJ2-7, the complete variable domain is SQTIHQWPATLVQPVGSPLSLECTVEGTSNPNLYWYRQAAGRGLQLLFYSVGIGQISSEVPQNLSASRPQDRQFILSSKKLLLSDSGFYLCAWSVGGPSYEQYFGPGTRLTVT.

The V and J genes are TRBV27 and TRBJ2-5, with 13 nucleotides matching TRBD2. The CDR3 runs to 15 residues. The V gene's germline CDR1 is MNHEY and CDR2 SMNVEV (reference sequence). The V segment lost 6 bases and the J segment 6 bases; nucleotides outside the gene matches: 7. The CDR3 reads CASSRTSGSSQTQYF. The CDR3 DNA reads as TGTGCCAGCAGCAGGACTAGCGGGAGCTCGCAGACCCAGTACTTC.

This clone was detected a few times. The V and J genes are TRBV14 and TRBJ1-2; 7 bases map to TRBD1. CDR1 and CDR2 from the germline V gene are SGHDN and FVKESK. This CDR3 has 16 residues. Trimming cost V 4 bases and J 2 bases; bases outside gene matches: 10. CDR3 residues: CASSPELSTGNYGYTF. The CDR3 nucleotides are TGTGCCAGCAGCCCCGAGCTGTCGACAGGGAACTATGGCTACACCTTC.

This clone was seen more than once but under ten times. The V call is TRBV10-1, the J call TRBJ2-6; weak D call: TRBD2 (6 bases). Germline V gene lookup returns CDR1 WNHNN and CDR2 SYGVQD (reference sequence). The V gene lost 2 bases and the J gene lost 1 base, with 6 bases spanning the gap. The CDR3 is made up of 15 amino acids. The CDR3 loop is CASSEGGSGANVLTF. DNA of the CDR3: TGCGCCAGCAGTGAGGGGGGGTCTGGGGCCAACGTCCTGACTTTC.

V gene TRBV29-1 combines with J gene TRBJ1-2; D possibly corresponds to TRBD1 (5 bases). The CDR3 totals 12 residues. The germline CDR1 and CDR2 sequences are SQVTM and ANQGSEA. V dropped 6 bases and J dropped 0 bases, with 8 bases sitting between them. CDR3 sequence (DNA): TGCAGCGTGTCAGGGTCTAACTATGGCTACACCTTC. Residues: CSVSGSNYGYTF.